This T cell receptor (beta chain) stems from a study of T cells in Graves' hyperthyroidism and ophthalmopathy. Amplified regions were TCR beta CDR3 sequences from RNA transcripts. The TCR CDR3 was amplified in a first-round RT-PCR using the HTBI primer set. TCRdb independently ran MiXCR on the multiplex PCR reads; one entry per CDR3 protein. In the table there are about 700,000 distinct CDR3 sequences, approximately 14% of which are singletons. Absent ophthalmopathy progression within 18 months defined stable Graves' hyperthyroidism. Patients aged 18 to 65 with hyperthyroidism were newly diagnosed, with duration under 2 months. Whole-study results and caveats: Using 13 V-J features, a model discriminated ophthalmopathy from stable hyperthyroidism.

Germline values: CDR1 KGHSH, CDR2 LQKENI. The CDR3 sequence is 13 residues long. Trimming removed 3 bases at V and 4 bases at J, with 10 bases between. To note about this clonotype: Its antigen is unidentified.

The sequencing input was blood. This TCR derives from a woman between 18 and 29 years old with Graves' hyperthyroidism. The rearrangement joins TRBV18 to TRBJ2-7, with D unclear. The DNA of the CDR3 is TGTGCCAGCTCACCTTCTGAAGGATACGAGCAGTACTTC. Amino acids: CASSPSEGYEQYF.